These T cell receptor beta chains were read from a single sample in a study of cytomegalovirus exposure and HLA in healthy donors. This table comes from immunoSEQ multiplex PCR, and its TCRdb copy is limited to in-frame clones, with some not included. The repertoire holds around 140,000 clones, with 88% as singletons. The source material was PBMCs. The receptors derive from a woman aged 40 to 55 in good health and CMV-seronegative. CDR3s include the opening cysteine and the closing phenylalanine or tryptophan. The size entry is marked missing in some rows and otherwise reads once, few, many or a size class.

j_call v_call clone_size cdr3_aa
TRBJ2-7 TRBV4-1 few CASSQGTGGGAYEQYF
TRBJ2-7 TRBV5-4 few CASSLGAGFYEQYF
TRBJ1-2 TRBV2 NA CASSEDRGSRGYTF
TRBJ2-4 TRBV21-1 NA CASSNLPTEAKNIQYF
TRBJ1-2 TRBV5-1 NA CASSTTGERGYTF
TRBJ1-4 TRBV2 NA CASSFGTGDEKLFF
TRBJ1-6 TRBV5-6 once CASSSVLQQGLRSPLHF
TRBJ2-1 TRBV5-4 NA CASSLETGGPYNEQFF
TRBJ1-3 TRBV30 NA CAWERASGNTIYF
TRBJ2-3 TRBV6-7 NA CASSYTGTSGTDTQYF
NA TRBV5-4 NA CASSQPATASYEQYF
TRBJ2-3 TRBV10-2 NA CASSTGLALGTDTQYF
TRBJ2-1 TRBV19 NA CASSMYLAVVF
TRBJ2-5 TRBV5-1 NA CASSFVDSQETQYF